This TCR beta chain was recovered during a study of T cells in Graves' hyperthyroidism and ophthalmopathy. Whole-study findings and limits: Researchers report that a 13 V-J model separated ophthalmopathy from stable hyperthyroidism.

Germline V lookup: CDR1 LGHNA, CDR2 YSLEER. Trimming at V came to 0 bases and at J to 3 bases, leaving 0 bases not matched to a gene. This CDR3 contains 15 residues. The study based diagnoses on clinical symptoms, serum thyroxine and TRAb, thyroid ultrasound and orbital computed tomography. Researchers took RNA transcripts and amplified the TCR beta CDR3 regions from them. The TCR CDR3 was amplified in a first-round RT-PCR using the HTBI primer set. TCRdb used MiXCR to reprocess the multiplex PCR reads, holding one entry per CDR3 protein. The repertoire includes about 760,000 distinct CDR3 sequences, about a third of them detected once, and roughly 31% sits in the top ten. Remarks on this clonotype: Its antigen remains unknown.

This rearrangement joins TRBV4-3 to TRBJ2-1, with TRBD2 matching 9 bases. Sequenced sample: blood. The source is a woman between 35 and 50 years old with Graves' hyperthyroidism. This CDR3 reads CASSQDSGSYNEQFF. In nucleotides, the CDR3 is TGCGCCAGCAGCCAAGATAGCGGGAGCTACAATGAGCAGTTCTTC.